This T cell receptor (beta chain) stems from a study of beta chain features in type 1 diabetes. Notes on the study in general: Type 1 diabetes patients had moderately but significantly shorter TCRB CDR3s in all four CD4+ subsets.

Expressed TCRB transcripts were sequenced, since all the RNA that had been isolated was reverse transcribed. TCRdb's table, derived via immunoSEQ multiplex PCR, lists solely in-frame clones and lacks some. The sample lists 250,000 to 300,000 clones, around an eighth occurring once. This CDR3 has 14 amino acids. Germline CDR1 reads LNHDA; CDR2 reads SQIVND (reference sequence). V shed 5 bases and J 9 bases; nucleotides not matched to a gene: 9. Details on this clone: As yet, its antigen is unknown.

The V call is TRBV19, the J call TRBJ2-1; the match to TRBD2 covers 8 bases. This sequence was found in a young man with type 1 diabetes. Source material: naive CD4+ T cells from blood. This CDR3 is CASSVGLGVGEQFF. The CDR3 region has the DNA TGTGCCAGTAGTGTGGGACTAGGGGTCGGTGAGCAGTTCTTC.